This record covers a single TCR beta chain. Its target is not known. The data belong to a study of shared clonotypes between healthy human individuals. General study findings and limits: Across a handful of donors, naive CD4 shared roughly 5%, naive CD8 around 3.5%, memory CD4 2% to 2.5%, memory CD8 approximately 0.4%.

Using immunoSEQ multiplex PCR, the repertoire was profiled, and TCRdb retains in-frame clones only, with some absent. The data contain about 2.2 million clones, 85% to 95% of them singletons. Naive CD8 cells lacked CD45RO and underwent positive selection for CCR7, leaving out terminally differentiated effector memory CD45RA+ cells. The source of this sequence is a man aged 18 to 35 in good health. Some clones in this sample may be carry-over from other donors' samples. Sequencing used naive CD8+ T cells from PBMCs.

CDR3 in amino acids: CATSRGQELFKYF. The CDR3 nucleotides read TGTGCCACCAGCAGGGGACAGGAGCTCTTCAAGTATTTT. This chain joins TRBV15 and TRBJ2-3, with 8 positions matching TRBD1. Germline values: CDR1 LNHNV, CDR2 YYDKDF (reference sequence). The ends lost 3 bases at V and 13 bases at J; junction bases unmatched: 9. The CDR3 is 13 amino acids.